Listed here is a single T cell receptor beta chain. As yet, its antigen is unknown. The observed sequence ends 3 residues before the CDR3 terminus, with the missing tail filled in from the germline J gene. Measured with immunoSEQ multiplex PCR; TCRdb has only the in-frame clones, and not every one. The specimen's table records about 27,000 clones. The V gene's germline CDR1 is SNHLY and CDR2 FYNNEI. Trimming removed 7 bases from V and 6 bases from J, with 15 bases in between. The CDR3 has 13 amino acids. All participants had a single incident cervical HPV16 infection, and prevalent HPV16 infections were excluded. This record comes from a study of T cells in women clearing cervical HPV infection. Study-wide results and limits: Timing of associations relative to infection is unclear; T-cell subsets were not isolated. T-cell numbers per sample were unknown and may explain richness differences. CIN3+ cases had significantly higher TCR repertoire richness than controls, but evenness did not differ.

This TCR was sampled from a woman aged 18 to 75 with a cervical HPV16 infection that either progressed to CIN3+ or cleared (not recorded which). The rearrangement links TRBV2 to TRBJ1-2, with D possibly being TRBD1 (5 bases). Sequencing was done on a sample of blood buffy coat. CDR3 loop: CASTQGGGDGYTF. CDR3 DNA (partial): TGTGCCAGCACCCAGGGAGGTGGGGATGGC.